Following are 20 T cell receptor beta chains from one sample sequenced in a study of blood T cell repertoires in COVID-19. Data came from immunoSEQ multiplex PCR; TCRdb stores just in-frame clones and leaves some out. The data hold some 270,000 clones, with about nine tenths observed a single time. The sample taken for sequencing was PBMCs or T cells enriched from blood (not recorded which). These receptors were taken from a woman between 35 and 50 years old who had recovered from COVID-19.

This rearrangement joins TRBV30 to TRBJ2-7; TRBD2 aligns across 7 bases. The CDR3 sequence is 14 residues long. The germline CDR1 and CDR2 sequences are GTSNPN and SVGIG (reference sequence). V trimming: 5 bases; J trimming: 0 bases; junction bases outside the gene matches: 7. CDR3 in amino acids: CAWGIAGSSYEQYF. DNA for the CDR3: TGTGCCTGGGGAATAGCGGGCAGCTCCTACGAGCAGTACTTC. The full variable domain, with the rest looked up from reference TRBV30 and TRBJ2-7, is SQTIHQWPATLVQPVGSPLSLECTVEGTSNPNLYWYRQAAGRGLQLLFYSVGIGQISSEVPQNLSASRPQDRQFILSSKKLLLSDSGFYLCAWGIAGSSYEQYFGPGTRLTVT.

V and J are TRBV28 and TRBJ2-2, with TRBD2 matching over 9 bases. This CDR3 has 17 amino acids. V lost 9 bases, J lost 6 bases, and 17 bases stayed unmatched. The germline gives CDR1 MDHEN, CDR2 SYDVKM. DNA for the CDR3: TGTGCCAGTAAACCGACGGGGACTAGCATCAAGGCCGGGGAGCTGTTTTTT. Its translation is CASKPTGTSIKAGELFF.

This clone was seen just once. The J gene is TRBJ1-4, the V gene TRBV7-2; tentatively, D is TRBD1 (5 bases). The CDR3 sequence is 15 residues long. V lost 1 base to trimming and J lost 5 bases, with 11 bases between them. Per germline, CDR1 SGHTA and CDR2 FQGNSA. The CDR3 DNA sequence: TGTGCCAGCAGCTTAGACGGAGGGGCGAATGAAAAACTGTTTTTT. Translating it yields CASSLDGGANEKLFF.

The J gene is TRBJ1-1, the V gene TRBV18, with a weak D call TRBD1 (5 bases). CDR1 and CDR2 from the germline V gene are KGHSH and LQKENI. The CDR3 has 12 amino acids. V gave up 8 bases and J gave up 5 bases, with 12 bases separating them. CDR3 sequence (DNA): TGTGCCAGCATGGGGGGATGGACTGAAGCTTTCTTT. Protein: CASMGGWTEAFF. Combining the CDR3 with reference TRBV18 and TRBJ1-1 gives the whole variable domain NAGVMQNPRHLVRRRGQEARLRCSPMKGHSHVYWYRQLPEEGLKFMVYLQKENIIDESGMPKERFSAEFPKEGPSILRIQQVVRGDSAAYFCASMGGWTEAFFGQGTRLTVV.

The chain is built from TRBV11-1 and TRBJ1-1, with 11 positions matching TRBD1. The CDR3 spans 14 residues. The germline V gene has CDR1 SGHAT and CDR2 FQDESV (reference sequence). Trimming at V came to 5 bases and at J to 5 bases, leaving 4 bases not matched to a gene. CDR3 DNA: TGTGCCAGCAGCGCGGACAGGGGGCGGACTGAAGCTTTCTTT. Residues: CASSADRGRTEAFF. Full variable domain (rest looked up from reference TRBV11-1 and TRBJ1-1): EAEVAQSPRYKITEKSQAVAFWCDPISGHATLYWYRQILGQGPELLVQFQDESVVDDSQLPKDRFSAERLKGVDSTLKIQPAELGDSAMYLCASSADRGRTEAFFGQGTRLTVV.

The rearrangement uses TRBV12-5 and TRBJ1-3; TRBD1 might be the D (5 bases). The germline gives CDR1 LGHNT, CDR2 FRNRAP. Trimming removed 6 bases from V and 4 bases from J, with 7 bases in between. The CDR3 covers 12 residues. The CDR3: CASGGVGNTIYF. The CDR3 nucleotides read TGTGCTAGTGGAGGGGTCGGAAACACCATATATTTT.

This sequence joins TRBV7-8 and TRBJ2-6, with TRBD1 identical over 8 bases. The CDR3 contains 16 residues. From germline, CDR1 is SGHVS and CDR2 FQNEAQ. The trim removed 10 bases at V and 0 bases at J, leaving 8 bases unmatched. The CDR3 nucleotides are TGTGCCACCCCGGGACAGGTGTCCTCTGGGGCCAACGTCCTGACTTTC. It is translated as CATPGQVSSGANVLTF.

This chain connects TRBV19 to TRBJ1-2; TRBD1 might be the D (6 bases). V lost 5 bases, J lost 1 base, and 17 bases lay in between. The CDR3 is made up of 16 amino acids. Per the germline V gene, CDR1 is LNHDA and CDR2 is SQIVND (reference sequence). The CDR3, as DNA: TGTGCCAGTAGTCTGGTGACAGGTCGACGTAACTATGGCTACACCTTC. Translated, it gives CASSLVTGRRNYGYTF.

The J gene is TRBJ2-4, the V gene TRBV5-1; D gene ambiguous. CDR3 length equals 14 residues. Trimming left V 1 base short and J 1 base short, with 6 bases between. CDR1 SGHRS and CDR2 YFSETQ come from the germline V gene. DNA of the CDR3: TGCGCCAGCAGCTTGAACGGGGCCAAAAACATTCAGTACTTC. Encoded protein: CASSLNGAKNIQYF.

V gene TRBV10-2 combines with J gene TRBJ1-2; 8 nucleotides line up with TRBD1. CDR3 length: 13 amino acids. V lost 4 bases to trimming and J lost 8 bases; unmatched junction nucleotides: 6. From germline, CDR1 is WSHSY and CDR2 SAAADI. CDR3 DNA sequence: TGCGCCAGCAGTGGACAGGGGCGGTCGGGCTACACCTTC. It encodes CASSGQGRSGYTF.

The rearrangement links TRBV27 to TRBJ2-5; the D gene is possibly TRBD1 (6 bases). This CDR3 region has 13 residues. Trimming left V 4 bases short and J 3 bases short, with 9 bases between. Germline V lookup: CDR1 MNHEY, CDR2 SMNVEV (reference sequence). CDR3 sequence reads: CASSSYREETQYF. CDR3 bases: TGTGCCAGCAGTTCCTACAGGGAAGAGACCCAGTACTTC.

The rearrangement joins TRBV19 to TRBJ1-2; D uncertain. Per germline, CDR1 LNHDA and CDR2 SQIVND (reference sequence). V lost 5 bases and J 6 bases, leaving 19 bases between the germline ends. The CDR3 spans 15 residues. CDR3 residues: CASSPRLREANGYTF. CDR3 DNA sequence: TGTGCCAGTAGTCCGAGACTCCGGGAGGCAAATGGCTACACCTTC.

The gene calls are TRBV5-4 and TRBJ2-3; D not certain. From germline, CDR1 is SGHNT and CDR2 YYREEE (reference sequence). The V and J ends lost 1 base and 5 bases respectively, with 11 bases between them. CDR3 length: 14 residues. This chain's CDR3 is CASSLKNNGDTQYF. The CDR3 region has the DNA TGTGCCAGCAGCTTGAAAAATAACGGAGATACGCAGTATTTT.

This rearrangement joins TRBV5-6 to TRBJ1-2, with 10 bases fitting TRBD1. The CDR3 runs 15 residues. Germline V CDR1 and CDR2: SGHDT, YYEEEE. V lost 4 bases to trimming and J lost 4 bases; unmatched junction nucleotides: 7. Here the CDR3 reads CASSLRDRGGYGYTF. For the CDR3, the DNA is TGTGCCAGCAGCCTAAGGGACAGGGGAGGCTATGGCTACACCTTC. Full variable domain (missing parts from reference TRBV5-6 and TRBJ1-2): DAGVTQSPTHLIKTRGQQVTLRCSPKSGHDTVSWYQQALGQGPQFIFQYYEEEERQRGNFPDRFSGHQFPNYSSELNVNALLLGDSALYLCASSLRDRGGYGYTFGSGTRLTVV.

Of note for this clone: Distinct nucleotide sequences in the sample also encode this CDR3. CDR3 sequence (DNA): TGTGCCTGGAGTGTATCGGTTAACTATGGCTACACCTTC. It translates to CAWSVSVNYGYTF. The V and J genes are TRBV30 and TRBJ1-2; D unresolved. Germline CDR1 and CDR2: GTSNPN and SVGIG (reference sequence). The CDR3 is 13 amino acids. Trimming removed 0 bases at V and 1 base at J, with 6 bases between.

The gene calls are TRBV5-1 and TRBJ2-7; D possibly corresponds to TRBD1 (6 bases). The CDR3 length is 14 residues. Germline V gives CDR1 SGHRS, CDR2 YFSETQ. The V gene lost 0 bases and the J gene lost 6 bases, with 13 bases spanning the gap. CDR3 sequence (DNA): TGCGCCAGCAGCTTGGGGGACACCATTTCCGAGCAGTACTTC. As protein: CASSLGDTISEQYF.

V is TRBV5-1 and J is TRBJ2-3; a weak D match, TRBD2 (6 bases). The germline gives CDR1 SGHRS, CDR2 YFSETQ. With 6 bases removed from V and 2 bases from J, the gap between germline ends came to 16 bases. This CDR3 has 15 amino acids. The CDR3 sequence is CASTLDRGNTDTQYF. As DNA, the CDR3 is TGCGCCAGCACTCTGGACCGGGGGAACACAGATACGCAGTATTTT.

The rearrangement joins TRBV9 to TRBJ2-7; 7 nucleotides match TRBD1. Trimming took 0 bases from V and 1 from J; bases not matched to a gene: 4. Per the germline V gene, CDR1 is SGDLS and CDR2 is YYNGEE. This CDR3 spans 15 amino acids. For the CDR3, the DNA is TGTGCCAGCAGCGTAGGAGAGGGGGCGTCCTACGAGCAGTACTTC. This gives the protein CASSVGEGASYEQYF.

This chain uses TRBV7-3 with TRBJ2-7; D unclear. The germline CDR1 and CDR2 sequences are SGHTA and FQGTGA. The length of the CDR3 is 13 residues. V dropped 1 base and J dropped 2 bases, with 6 bases sitting between them. For the CDR3, the DNA is TGTGCCAGCAGCTTAAGCGCTGCCTACGAGCAGTACTTC. Amino acid sequence: CASSLSAAYEQYF.

This chain links TRBV7-3 with TRBJ2-1; TRBD1 might be the D (6 bases). Per germline, CDR1 SGHTA and CDR2 FQGTGA. This CDR3 region has 13 residues. With 5 bases removed from V and 15 bases from J, the gap between germline ends came to 20 bases. CDR3 in DNA: TGTGCCAGCAGCCTAATCCCGGGACAATCGCCGTTCTTC. This codes for CASSLIPGQSPFF.